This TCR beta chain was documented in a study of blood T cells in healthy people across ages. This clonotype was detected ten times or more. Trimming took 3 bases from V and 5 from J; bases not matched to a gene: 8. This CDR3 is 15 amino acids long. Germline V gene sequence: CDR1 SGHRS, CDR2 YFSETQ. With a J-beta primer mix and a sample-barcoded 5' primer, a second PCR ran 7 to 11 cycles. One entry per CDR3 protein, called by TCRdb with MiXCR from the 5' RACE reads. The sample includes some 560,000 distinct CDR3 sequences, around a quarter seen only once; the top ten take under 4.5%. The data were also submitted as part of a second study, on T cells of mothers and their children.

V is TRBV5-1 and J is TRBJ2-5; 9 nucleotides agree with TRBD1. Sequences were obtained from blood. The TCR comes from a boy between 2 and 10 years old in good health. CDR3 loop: CASSYGQGRGETQYF. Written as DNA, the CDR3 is TGCGCCAGCAGCTATGGACAGGGGAGAGGGGAGACCCAGTACTTC. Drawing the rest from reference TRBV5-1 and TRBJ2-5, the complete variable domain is KAGVTQTPRYLIKTRGQQVTLSCSPISGHRSVSWYQQTPGQGLQFLFEYFSETQRNKGNFPGRFSGRQFSNSRSEMNVSTLELGDSALYLCASSYGQGRGETQYFGPGTRLLVL.